These 5 T cell receptor beta chains share one sample of origin, sequenced in a study of cytomegalovirus exposure and HLA in healthy donors. In the PCR, 60 Vbeta and 13 Jbeta primers were used. Sequencing was performed with immunoSEQ multiplex PCR; in TCRdb, only in-frame clones are kept and a portion is missing. The data show about 140,000 clones, 79% seen once. The specimen was PBMCs. The receptors stem from a young man in good health and CMV-seronegative.

This sequence joins TRBV6-6 and TRBJ1-1, with TRBD1 as a possible D gene (5 bases). The CDR3 length is 16 residues. Germline CDR1 MNHNY, CDR2 SVGAGI (reference sequence). Trimming stripped 5 bases from V and 3 bases from J, with 19 bases between. The CDR3 DNA reads as TGTGCCAGCAGTCATAAAGGGCTTCGGGGGGACACTGAAGCTTTCTTT. Encoded protein: CASSHKGLRGDTEAFF.

This clone was detected only a few times. The chain recombines TRBV6-1 with TRBJ2-3; a possible D gene is TRBD1 (5 bases). Germline-derived CDR1 and CDR2 are MNHNS and SASEGT. Trimming took off 6 bases at V and 2 bases at J, with 15 bases between the two ends. The CDR3 spans 15 residues. The CDR3 sequence: CASSIQGELTDTQYF. In nucleotides, the CDR3 is TGTGCCAGCAGCATCCAAGGGGAACTCACAGATACGCAGTATTTT.

This chain uses TRBV28 with TRBJ1-2; 9 bases are a match to TRBD1. Germline CDR1 and CDR2: MDHEN and SYDVKM. The CDR3 totals 14 residues. Trimming cost V 0 bases and J 8 bases; bases outside gene matches: 4. DNA of the CDR3: TGTGCCAGCAGTTTATGGGACAGGGGCCGAGGCTACACCTTC. Translated, it gives CASSLWDRGRGYTF.

As DNA, the CDR3 is TGCGCCAGCAGCCACCAGCCAGGGGCGAACACTGAAGCTTTCTTT. Its protein is CASSHQPGANTEAFF. The chain links TRBV4-3 to TRBJ1-1; tentative D call: TRBD1 (6 bases). Trimming removed 3 bases at V and 1 base at J, with 12 bases between. The length of the CDR3 is 15 residues. Germline CDR1 reads LGHNA; CDR2 reads YSLEER.

J is TRBJ1-1 and V is TRBV11-2; D is uncertain. The CDR3 extends over 14 amino acids. The V and J ends lost 4 bases and 1 base respectively, with 10 bases between them. The germline gives CDR1 SGHAT, CDR2 FQNNGV. The CDR3: CASSSSAGNTEAFF. DNA of the CDR3: TGTGCCAGCAGCTCAAGCGCGGGGAACACTGAAGCTTTCTTT.